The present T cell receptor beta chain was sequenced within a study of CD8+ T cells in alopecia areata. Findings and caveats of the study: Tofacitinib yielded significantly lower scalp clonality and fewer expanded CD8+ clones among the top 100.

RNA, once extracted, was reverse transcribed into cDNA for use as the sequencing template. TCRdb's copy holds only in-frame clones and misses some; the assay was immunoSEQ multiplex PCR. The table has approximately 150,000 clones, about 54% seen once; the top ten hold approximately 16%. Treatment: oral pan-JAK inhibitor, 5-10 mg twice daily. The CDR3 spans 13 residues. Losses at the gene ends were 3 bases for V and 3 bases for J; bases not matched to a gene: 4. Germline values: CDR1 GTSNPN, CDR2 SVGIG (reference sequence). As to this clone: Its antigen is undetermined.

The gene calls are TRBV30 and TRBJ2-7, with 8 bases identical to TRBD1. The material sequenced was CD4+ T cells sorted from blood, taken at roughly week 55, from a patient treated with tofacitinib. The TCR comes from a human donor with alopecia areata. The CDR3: CAWRETGVYEQYF. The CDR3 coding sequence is TGTGCCTGGAGGGAGACAGGGGTCTACGAGCAGTACTTC.